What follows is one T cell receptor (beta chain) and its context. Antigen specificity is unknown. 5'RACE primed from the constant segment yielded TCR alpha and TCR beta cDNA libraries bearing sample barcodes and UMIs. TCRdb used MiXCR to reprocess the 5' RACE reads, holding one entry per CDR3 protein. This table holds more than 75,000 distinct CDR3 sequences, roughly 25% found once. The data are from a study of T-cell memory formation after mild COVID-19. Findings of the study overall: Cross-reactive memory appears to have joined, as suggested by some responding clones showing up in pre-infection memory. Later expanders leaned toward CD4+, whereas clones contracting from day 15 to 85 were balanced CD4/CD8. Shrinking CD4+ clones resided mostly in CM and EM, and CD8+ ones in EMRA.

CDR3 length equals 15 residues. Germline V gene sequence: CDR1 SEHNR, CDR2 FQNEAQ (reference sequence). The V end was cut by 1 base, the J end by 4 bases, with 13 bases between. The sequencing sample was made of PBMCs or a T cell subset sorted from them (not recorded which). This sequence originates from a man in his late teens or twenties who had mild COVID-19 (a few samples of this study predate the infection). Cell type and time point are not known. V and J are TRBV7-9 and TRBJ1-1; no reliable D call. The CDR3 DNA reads TGTGCCAGCAGCTTAGAGGCGGGCGGTATCACTGAAGCTTTCTTT. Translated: CASSLEAGGITEAFF.